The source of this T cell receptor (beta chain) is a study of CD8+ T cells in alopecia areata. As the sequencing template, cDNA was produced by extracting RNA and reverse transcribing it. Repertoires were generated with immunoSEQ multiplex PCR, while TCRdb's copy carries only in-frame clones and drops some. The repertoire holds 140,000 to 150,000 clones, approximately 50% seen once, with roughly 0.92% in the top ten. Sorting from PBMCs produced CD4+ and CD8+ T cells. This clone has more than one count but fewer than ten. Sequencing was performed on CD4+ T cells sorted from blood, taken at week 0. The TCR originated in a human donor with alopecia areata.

The DNA of the CDR3 is TGCAGCTCAAGGGCGGGATACACAGATACGCAGTATTTT. Translating gives CSSRAGYTDTQYF. The rearrangement uses TRBV29-1 and TRBJ2-3; tentatively, D is TRBD2 (6 bases). The V end was cut by 8 bases, the J end by 2 bases, with 14 bases between. Germline V gene sequence: CDR1 SQVTM, CDR2 ANQGSEA. This CDR3 has 13 amino acids.